The 21 T cell receptor beta chains presented below share a single source sample, sequenced in a study of cytomegalovirus exposure and HLA in healthy donors. The PCR employed 60 Vbeta primers together with 13 Jbeta primers. Using immunoSEQ multiplex PCR, the repertoire was profiled, and TCRdb retains in-frame clones only, with some absent. The sample yields around 180,000 clones, about 82% seen once. Material: PBMCs. These TCRs come from a male donor in good health and CMV-seronegative.

The chain combines TRBV5-4 with TRBJ2-5, with D perhaps matching TRBD1 (6 bases). V lost 4 bases to trimming and J lost 5 bases, with 18 bases between them. CDR1 is SGHNT, CDR2 YYREEE, per germline (reference sequence). This CDR3 contains 15 residues. This CDR3 reads CASSQGHPWEETQYF. In DNA, the CDR3 is TGTGCCAGCAGCCAGGGACACCCTTGGGAGGAGACCCAGTACTTC.

J is TRBJ2-7 and V is TRBV5-1, with 8 bases lining up with TRBD2. Per the germline V gene, CDR1 is SGHRS and CDR2 is YFSETQ. The CDR3 sequence is 15 residues long. The trim removed 4 bases at V and 5 bases at J, leaving 11 bases unmatched. CDR3 bases: TGCGCCAGCAGCCCCGCCGGGGGGGCGCCCCACGAGCAGTACTTC. Translation gives CASSPAGGAPHEQYF.

This clone was picked up one time. The junction shows a germline mismatch at one end, possibly a read error. The CDR3 reads CASSPSLAGGRSYEQYF. CDR3 nucleotides: TGTGCTAGCAGCCCGAGTCTTGCGGGAGGCCGCTCCTACGAGCAGTACTTC. This chain joins TRBV7-7 and TRBJ2-7; 8 bases agree with TRBD2. There are 17 residues in the CDR3. CDR1 SSHAT and CDR2 FNYEAQ come from the germline V gene (reference sequence).

This chain links TRBV6-5 with TRBJ1-5; weak D call: TRBD1 (5 bases). The CDR3 runs 15 residues. The germline gives CDR1 MNHEY, CDR2 SVGAGI. The germline V and J ends were trimmed by 2 bases and 5 bases, with 13 bases remaining between them. In DNA, the CDR3 is TGTGCCAGCAGTTACCGACTTACGACAGATCAGCCCCAGCATTTT. Its translation: CASSYRLTTDQPQHF.

The chain combines TRBV5-1 with TRBJ2-2; 9 nucleotides align to TRBD2. V lost 0 bases to trimming and J lost 5 bases; unmatched junction nucleotides: 2. The CDR3 is made up of 15 amino acids. The germline V gene has CDR1 SGHRS and CDR2 YFSETQ. The CDR3 spells CASSLGTSETGELFF. The CDR3 DNA follows: TGCGCCAGCAGCTTGGGGACTAGCGAGACCGGGGAGCTGTTTTTT.

The chain is built from TRBV10-3 and TRBJ1-2; 12 bases fit TRBD1. V shed 5 bases, J shed 6 bases, and the junction held 4 bases outside the gene matches. This CDR3 is 14 amino acids long. Germline V gene sequence: CDR1 ENHRY, CDR2 SYGVKD. CDR3 DNA: TGTGCCATCAGTACAGGGACAGGGGGCGATGGCTACACCTTC. It specifies CAISTGTGGDGYTF.

The CDR3 sequence is CASSPMDRDSYEQYF. Here the CDR3 DNA reads TGTGCCAGCAGCCCGATGGACAGGGACTCCTACGAGCAGTACTTC. The V call is TRBV7-2, the J call TRBJ2-7; 8 bases line up with TRBD1. CDR3 length: 15 amino acids. CDR1 is SGHTA and CDR2 is FQGNSA in the germline V gene. J gave up 0 bases and V 5 bases, and 6 bases lay outside the gene matches.

The V call is TRBV9, the J call TRBJ2-5; 8 positions agree with TRBD1. The germline V gene has CDR1 SGDLS and CDR2 YYNGEE. The CDR3 loop spans 13 amino acids. Trimming took 3 bases from V and 3 from J; bases not matched to a gene: 1. CDR3 DNA sequence: TGTGCCAGCAGCGAACAGGGGGAAGAGACCCAGTACTTC. Its protein product is CASSEQGEETQYF.

This sequence joins TRBV5-4 and TRBJ1-2; TRBD1 matches at 8 bases. Unmatched junction bases numbered 3, after V lost 1 base and J lost 10 bases. This CDR3 is built from 12 residues. The germline CDR1 and CDR2 sequences are SGHNT and YYREEE (reference sequence). The CDR3, as DNA: TGTGCCAGCAGCTTGCAGGGGGCGTTCTACACCTTC. Encoded protein: CASSLQGAFYTF.

The chain combines TRBV9 with TRBJ2-1; D is undetermined. The ends were cut back, 0 bases at V and 6 bases at J, with 13 bases in the middle. The CDR3 covers 15 residues. Germline CDR1 and CDR2: SGDLS and YYNGEE. The CDR3 DNA is TGTGCCAGCAGCGTAGGCTCCCGAGTTATCAATGAGCAGTTCTTC. It translates to CASSVGSRVINEQFF.

This clone was counted between two and nine times. The V call is TRBV5-1, the J call TRBJ2-7, with TRBD2 matching 8 bases. Germline CDR1 is SGHRS and CDR2 is YFSETQ. This CDR3 spans 14 amino acids. V was pared by 2 bases and J by 6 bases, with 7 bases of the junction left unmatched. Here the CDR3 DNA reads TGCGCCAGCAGCTTCGGGGGGGGGCTCGGCGAGCAGTACTTC. Amino acid sequence: CASSFGGGLGEQYF.

The rearrangement links TRBV28 to TRBJ1-1; 9 bases are shared with TRBD1. The CDR3 runs 12 residues. Losses at the gene ends were 5 bases for V and 6 bases for J; bases not matched to a gene: 1. Germline V lookup: CDR1 MDHEN, CDR2 SYDVKM. As DNA, the CDR3 is TGTGCCAGCAGTCGGACAGGGGCTGAAGCTTTCTTT. Its translation is CASSRTGAEAFF. Variable domain in full (rest from reference TRBV28 and TRBJ1-1): DVKVTQSSRYLVKRTGEKVFLECVQDMDHENMFWYRQDPGLGLRLIYFSYDVKMKEKGDIPEGYSVSREKKERFSLILESASTNQTSMYLCASSRTGAEAFFGQGTRLTVV.

The chain links TRBV6-5 to TRBJ1-4; TRBD1 matches 8 bases. J lost 6 bases, V lost 8 bases, and 8 bases had no gene match. The CDR3 totals 14 residues. CDR1 MNHEY and CDR2 SVGAGI come from the germline V gene. CDR3 nucleotide sequence: TGTGCCAGCGGGGACAGGCCCCGGGATGAAAAACTGTTTTTT. Amino acid sequence: CASGDRPRDEKLFF.

This clone has just a few counts. The J gene is TRBJ2-6, the V gene TRBV6-1; D is perhaps TRBD2 (7 bases). Germline CDR1 reads MNHNS; CDR2 reads SASEGT. This CDR3 contains 19 residues. With 0 bases removed from V and 2 bases from J, the gap between germline ends came to 17 bases. Here the CDR3 DNA reads TGTGCCAGCAGTGAAGCGTCATGGGGGGGCTGGACTGGGGCCAACGTCCTGACTTTC. It specifies CASSEASWGGWTGANVLTF.

The rearrangement joins TRBV4-3 to TRBJ2-1; 10 bases agree with TRBD2. V was clipped by 1 base and J by 5 bases; unmatched bases: 20. Germline-derived CDR1 and CDR2 are LGHNA and YSLEER. This CDR3 contains 21 residues. CDR3 bases: TGCGCCAGCAGCCAAGTGGTTAGAGGGGCGGCTAGCGGGGGAAAACACAATGAGCAGTTCTTC. Its protein is CASSQVVRGAASGGKHNEQFF.

A word on this clone: A junction boundary mismatches the germline segment, possibly from a read error. The rearrangement joins TRBV5-6 to TRBJ1-2; TRBD1 agrees at 10 bases. CDR3 length: 16 amino acids. CDR1 is SGHDT, CDR2 YYEEEE, per germline. The CDR3 region is CASSLGQGARSNGYPF. The CDR3 DNA reads as TGTGCCAGCAGCTTGGGACAGGGGGCCAGGTCTAATGGCTACCCCTTC. The whole variable domain, remainder taken from reference TRBV5-6 and TRBJ1-2, is DAGVTQSPTHLIKTRGQQVTLRCSPKSGHDTVSWYQQALGQGPQFIFQYYEEEERQRGNFPDRFSGHQFPNYSSELNVNALLLGDSALYLCASSLGQGARSNGYPFGSGTRLTVV.

The chain carries TRBV5-1 and TRBJ1-5; 11 nucleotides agree with TRBD1. The CDR3 runs 15 residues. Germline V lookup: CDR1 SGHRS, CDR2 YFSETQ. The ends lost 4 bases at V and 7 bases at J; junction bases unmatched: 7. Here the CDR3 reads CASSEGQGAWQPQHF. The CDR3 nucleotides are TGCGCCAGCAGCGAAGGACAGGGGGCTTGGCAGCCCCAGCATTTT.

V usage is TRBV28 and J usage is TRBJ1-1; 11 nucleotides agree with TRBD1. The germline V gene encodes CDR1 MDHEN and CDR2 SYDVKM. After removal of 3 bases from V and 11 bases from J, the junction contained 2 bases not matched to a gene. This CDR3 contains 12 residues. The CDR3 DNA reads TGTGCCAGCAGTTTTGGGGACAGGGGGGCTTTCTTT. Encoded protein: CASSFGDRGAFF.

This clone has more than one count but fewer than ten. The rearrangement uses TRBV10-3 and TRBJ2-1, with TRBD2 as a possible D gene (5 bases). V shed 2 bases and J shed 3 bases, with 8 bases lying between them. From germline, CDR1 is ENHRY and CDR2 SYGVKD. This CDR3 contains 14 residues. CDR3: CAISEGRDYNEQFF. DNA of the CDR3: TGTGCCATCAGTGAGGGTCGGGACTACAATGAGCAGTTCTTC.

The chain links TRBV7-9 to TRBJ1-1; D possibly corresponds to TRBD1 (6 bases). Deletions cut 11 bases from V and 9 bases from J, with 16 bases between. The CDR3 has 11 amino acids. CDR1 and CDR2 (germline): SEHNR, FQNEAQ (reference sequence). In nucleotides, the CDR3 is TGTGCCGCCTACCACAGGGACAAAGCTTTCTTT. It codes for CAAYHRDKAFF.

V gene TRBV28 combines with J gene TRBJ2-7; TRBD1 matches 8 bases. Per the germline V gene, CDR1 is MDHEN and CDR2 is SYDVKM. After removal of 2 bases from V and 1 base from J, the junction contained 10 bases not matched to a gene. The CDR3 runs to 17 residues. In nucleotides, the CDR3 is TGTGCCAGCAGTTTAATCAGGGGGCGACTCTTGTCCTACGAGCAGTACTTC. It yields the protein CASSLIRGRLLSYEQYF.